This TCR beta chain was sequenced for a study of blood T cell repertoires in COVID-19. Study details: The United States, Italy and Spain provided the acute and convalescent COVID-19 samples. From T cells, B-cell-depleted T cells, or PBMCs came the material, which was cDNA or gDNA.

The trim removed 10 bases at V and 0 bases at J, leaving 9 bases unmatched. The CDR3 has 15 residues. Germline CDR1 WNHNN, CDR2 SYGVQD (reference sequence). The authors' processing: Reference gene primers were amplified, and this amplification served to estimate nucleated cell counts. Data came from immunoSEQ multiplex PCR; TCRdb stores just in-frame clones and leaves some out. The DNA gave D and trimming, while V, J and clone size come from that table. Seen here are some 80,000 clones, around 83% observed once, and the top ten hold approximately 8.8%. The receptor's source is a human donor in a cohort sampled during active COVID-19. This chain uses TRBV10-1 with TRBJ2-4, with 7 nucleotides matching TRBD2. The specimen sequenced was peripheral blood. The CDR3, as DNA: TGCGCCATCCCCCCCGGGACTATAGCCAAAAACATTCAGTACTTC. Encoded protein: CAIPPGTIAKNIQYF.